The clone carrying this TCR beta chain has more than one count but fewer than ten. Its cognate antigen is unknown. Other DNA sequences from this sample encode an identical CDR3 as well. This specimen comes from a study of cytomegalovirus exposure and HLA in healthy donors. Study-level findings and limits: Per a later analysis, 15,000 to 20,000 TCR beta sequences showed association with HLA alleles at 0.05 false discovery rate. Near-uniform donor sequencing depth was presumed by presence/absence analyses. Relative to the 666-donor mean, N-insertions were reportedly fewer in an Asian-associated ancestry cluster in a later analysis.

Germline values: CDR1 SGHNT, CDR2 YYREEE (reference sequence). Trimming removed 2 bases from V and 2 bases from J, with 11 bases in between. The CDR3 length is 14 residues. PCR amplification relied on 60 Vbeta primers (plus 13 Jbeta primers). Clones were sequenced by immunoSEQ multiplex PCR, and TCRdb holds only the in-frame ones, with some missing. The sample has about 190,000 clones; roughly four fifths are singletons. The rearrangement uses TRBV5-4 and TRBJ2-7; possible D gene TRBD2, 7 bases. The sample was PBMCs. The receptor's source is a man in his forties or fifties in good health and CMV-seronegative. CDR3 region: CASSLGGGTYEQYF. In DNA, the CDR3 is TGTGCCAGCAGCTTAGGGGGGGGAACCTACGAGCAGTACTTC.